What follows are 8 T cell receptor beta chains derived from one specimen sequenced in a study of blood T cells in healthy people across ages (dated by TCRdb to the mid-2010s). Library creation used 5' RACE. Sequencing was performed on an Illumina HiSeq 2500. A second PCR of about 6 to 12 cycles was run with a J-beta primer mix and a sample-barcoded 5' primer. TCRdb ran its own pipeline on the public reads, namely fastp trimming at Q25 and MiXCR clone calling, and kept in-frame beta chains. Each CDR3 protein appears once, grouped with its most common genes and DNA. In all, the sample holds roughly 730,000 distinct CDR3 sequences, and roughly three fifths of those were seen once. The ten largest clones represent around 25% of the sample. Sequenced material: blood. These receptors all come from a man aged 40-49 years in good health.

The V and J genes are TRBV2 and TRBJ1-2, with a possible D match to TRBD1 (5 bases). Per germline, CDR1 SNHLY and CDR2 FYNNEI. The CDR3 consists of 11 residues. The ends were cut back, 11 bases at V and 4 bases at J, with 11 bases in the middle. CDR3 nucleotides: TGTGCCCTGAGACAGACCTATGGCTACACCTTC. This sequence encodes CALRQTYGYTF.

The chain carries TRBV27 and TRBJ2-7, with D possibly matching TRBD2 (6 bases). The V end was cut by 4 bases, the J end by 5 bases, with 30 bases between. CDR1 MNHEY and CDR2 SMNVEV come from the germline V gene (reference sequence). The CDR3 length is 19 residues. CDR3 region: CASSSHSPRLNGGVDEQYF. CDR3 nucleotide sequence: TGTGCCAGCAGTTCCCATTCCCCCCGTCTCAATGGAGGGGTCGACGAGCAGTACTTC.

The CDR3 here is CSAQSRGDYGYTF. CDR3 bases: TGCAGTGCTCAGAGCAGGGGTGATTATGGCTACACCTTC. The chain recombines TRBV20-1 with TRBJ1-2; perhaps TRBD1 as D (6 bases). Germline loops: CDR1 DFQATT, CDR2 SNEGSKA (reference sequence). This CDR3 has 13 residues. V was clipped by 5 bases and J by 5 bases, with 15 bases between them.

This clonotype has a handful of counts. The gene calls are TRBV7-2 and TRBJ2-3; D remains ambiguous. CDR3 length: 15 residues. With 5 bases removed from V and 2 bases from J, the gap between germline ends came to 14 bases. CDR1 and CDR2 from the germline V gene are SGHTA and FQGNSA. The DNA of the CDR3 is TGTGCCAGCAGCCCCAGGTCCGGAACCACAGATACGCAGTATTTT. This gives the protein CASSPRSGTTDTQYF.

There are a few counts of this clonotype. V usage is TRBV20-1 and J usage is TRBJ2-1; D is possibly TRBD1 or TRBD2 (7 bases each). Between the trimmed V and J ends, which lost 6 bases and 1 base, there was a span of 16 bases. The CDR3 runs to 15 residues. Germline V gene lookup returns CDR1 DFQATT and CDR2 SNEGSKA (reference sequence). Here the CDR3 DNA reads TGCAGTGCCCAGGGGGGGGAAGTTTCCTACAATGAGCAGTTCTTC. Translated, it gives CSAQGGEVSYNEQFF.

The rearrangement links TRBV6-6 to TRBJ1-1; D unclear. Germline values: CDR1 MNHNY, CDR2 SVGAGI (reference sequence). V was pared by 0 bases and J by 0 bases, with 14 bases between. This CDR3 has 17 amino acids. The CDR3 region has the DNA TGTGCCAGCAGTTACTCGATGAGGGAGCCCTTGAACACTGAAGCTTTCTTT. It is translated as CASSYSMREPLNTEAFF.

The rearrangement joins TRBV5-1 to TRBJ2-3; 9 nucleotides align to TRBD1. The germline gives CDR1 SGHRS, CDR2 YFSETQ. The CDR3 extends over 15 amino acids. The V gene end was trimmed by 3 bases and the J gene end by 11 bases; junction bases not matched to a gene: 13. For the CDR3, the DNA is TGCGCCAGCAGCTCGGGGGACAGGGCCCGCCGGGGGCAGTATTTT. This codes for CASSSGDRARRGQYF. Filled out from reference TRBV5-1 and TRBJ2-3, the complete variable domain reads KAGVTQTPRYLIKTRGQQVTLSCSPISGHRSVSWYQQTPGQGLQFLFEYFSETQRNKGNFPGRFSGRQFSNSRSEMNVSTLELGDSALYLCASSSGDRARRGQYFGPGTRLTVL.

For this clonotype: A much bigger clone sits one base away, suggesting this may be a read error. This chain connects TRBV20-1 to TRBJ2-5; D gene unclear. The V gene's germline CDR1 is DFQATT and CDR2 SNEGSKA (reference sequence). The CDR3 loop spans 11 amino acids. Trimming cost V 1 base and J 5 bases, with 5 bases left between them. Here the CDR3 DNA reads TGCAGTGCTAGAGCCGGGGAGACCCAGTACTTC. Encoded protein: CSARAGETQYF.